Listed below are T cell receptor beta chains from one sample, sequenced in a study of T cell responses to AZD1222 COVID-19 vaccine. TCRdb's copy holds only in-frame clones and misses some; the assay was immunoSEQ multiplex PCR. This table has 95,000 to 150,000 clones, 93% appearing once. The sequenced sample was peripheral blood, obtained 28 days after the second AZD1222 dose. These TCRs come from an adult who received the AZD1222 COVID-19 vaccine. The CDR3 runs from the conserved cysteine through the conserved F or W.

v_call	j_call	cdr3_aa
TRBV4-3	TRBJ1-6	CASSPGQGNNSPLHF
TRBV7-2	TRBJ2-3	CASSQGGLAGTGLTDTQYF
TRBV12-3/TRBV12-4	TRBJ1-2	CASRNRGHGYTF
TRBV18	TRBJ1-2	CASSPGGLPYGYTF
TRBV7-9	TRBJ2-7	CASSLIGSRVLDEQYF
TRBV6-2/TRBV6-3	TRBJ1-4	CASSYSPGAGRNEKLFF
TRBV4-2	TRBJ2-1	CASSQEHQIYNEQFF
TRBV4-3	TRBJ2-7	CASSQGRAAYEQYF
TRBV3-1/TRBV3-2	TRBJ2-1	CASSQGAGATRPMEFF
TRBV5-1	TRBJ2-7	CASKVGIDEQYF
TRBV28	TRBJ2-7	CASSQTGILYEQYF
TRBV5-1	TRBJ2-7	CASSPGQIGSYEQYF
TRBV24-1	TRBJ2-7	CATSDLLRTASYEQYF
TRBV5-1	TRBJ2-1	CASSLGLASTNELQFF
TRBV11-1	TRBJ2-2	CASSLGGTTNTGELFF
TRBV4-2	TRBJ1-2	CASSQDLRDTYGYTF
TRBV7-8	TRBJ2-1	CASSLVGNEQFF
TRBV12-3/TRBV12-4	TRBJ1-1	CASSRQDFTEAFF
TRBV30	TRBJ2-1	CAYLSGRAPEQFF
TRBV7-7	TRBJ1-2	CASSLMGTGPYGYTF
TRBV3-1/TRBV3-2	TRBJ1-4	CASSPTDATNEKLFF
TRBV30	TRBJ2-5	CAWSRAGQETQYF
TRBV30	TRBJ2-5	CAWGGVSGETQYF
TRBV28	TRBJ1-1	CASSLEDTEAFF
TRBV9	TRBJ1-3	CASSVATGAPDGISGNTIYF
TRBV6-2/TRBV6-3	TRBJ2-3	CASSYSNNGVNYTDTQYF
TRBV14	TRBJ1-2	CASSQEGTARYGYTF
TRBV7-9	TRBJ2-2	CASSLRAGTGELFF
TRBV25-1	TRBJ2-3	CASSEVWTGGASDTQYF
TRBV7-9	TRBJ2-3	CASSLSGVSTDTQYF
TRBV5-1	TRBJ2-1	CASSFGQGNEQFF
TRBV5-1	TRBJ2-2	CASISRPKGGELFF
TRBV2	TRBJ1-5	CASSRDSNQPQHF
TRBV11-2	TRBJ2-5	CASSLEGAGRETQYF
TRBV5-6	TRBJ2-1	CASSLARGPKGNNEQFF